Listed below are T cell receptor beta chains from one sample, sequenced in a study of blood T cells in healthy people across ages. A single record per CDR3 protein comes from TCRdb applying MiXCR to the 5' RACE reads. The repertoire holds 850,000 to 950,000 distinct CDR3 sequences, with less than 35% as singletons. Source material: blood. Receptors originate from a woman of 80 years or more in good health. The CDR3 runs from the conserved cysteine through the conserved F or W. A D gene is named only where the DNA matches it firmly. Some rows have no size entry. The others give once, few or many, or a class for an expanded clone.

NA,TRBV27,TRBJ1-1,NA,CASSLRPPGGGTEAFF,TGTGCCAGCAGTTTACGGCCACCCGGGGGCGGGACTGAAGCTTTCTTT
few,TRBV29-1,TRBJ2-5,TRBD1,CSAARQGQETQYF,TGCAGCGCCGCTCGACAGGGGCAAGAGACCCAGTACTTC
NA,TRBV14,TRBJ2-1,NA,CASSQVQETQFF,TGTGCCAGCAGCCAAGTACAGGAGACCCAGTTCTTC
few,TRBV7-9,TRBJ1-3,NA,CASKYWGGSASGNTIYF,TGTGCCAGCAAATACTGGGGGGGGTCCGCCTCTGGAAACACCATATATTTT
many,TRBV7-2,TRBJ2-3,TRBD2,CASSLVSGGAGDTQYF,TGTGCCAGCAGCTTAGTTAGCGGGGGGGCCGGAGATACGCAGTATTTT
few,TRBV4-3,TRBJ1-4,NA,CASSQEKARGRGATNEKLFF,TGCGCCAGCAGCCAAGAAAAGGCTCGCGGCCGGGGGGCAACTAATGAAAAACTGTTTTTT
NA,TRBV20-1,TRBJ1-5,TRBD1,CSARGQGTMHQPQHF,TGCAGTGCTAGGGGACAGGGGACAATGCATCAGCCCCAGCATTTT
many,TRBV20-1,TRBJ2-1,NA,CSARYGAINEQFF,TGCAGTGCTAGGTATGGGGCCATCAATGAGCAGTTCTTC
few,TRBV6-2/TRBV6-3,TRBJ2-7,TRBD1,CASSSQYDRGHEQYF,TGTGCCAGCAGTTCCCAATACGACAGGGGGCACGAGCAGTACTTC
many,TRBV7-6,TRBJ2-5,TRBD1,CASSRAGQGGQETQYF,TGTGCCAGCAGTCGAGCAGGACAGGGGGGTCAAGAGACCCAGTACTTC
many,TRBV12-3/TRBV12-4,TRBJ2-4,NA,CASSLAGSKNIQYF,TGTGCCAGCAGTTTAGCAGGGAGCAAAAACATTCAGTACTTC
NA,TRBV29-1,TRBJ1-2,TRBD1,CSADSDRVYGYTF,TGCAGCGCCGACTCCGACAGGGTTTATGGCTACACCTTC
many,TRBV25-1,TRBJ2-5,TRBD1,CASRGTGAQETQYF,TGTGCCAGCAGGGGGACAGGGGCCCAAGAGACCCAGTACTTC
few,TRBV7-2,TRBJ1-1,NA,CASSLETDTEAFF,TGTGCCAGCAGCTTAGAAACAGACACTGAAGCTTTCTTT
many,TRBV4-2,TRBJ1-6,TRBD1,CASSPGQGDSPLHF,TGTGCCAGCAGCCCTGGACAGGGGGATTCACCCCTCCACTTT
many,TRBV6-5,TRBJ2-5,TRBD2,CASRAGPGGPETQYF,TGTGCCAGCAGAGCCGGACCGGGGGGGCCAGAGACCCAGTACTTC
NA,TRBV3-1,TRBJ2-7,NA,CASSSRRDEQYF,TGTGCCAGCAGCTCGCGACGGGACGAGCAGTACTTC
many,TRBV12-3/TRBV12-4,TRBJ1-2,NA,CASKYSGGYGGYTF,TGTGCCAGCAAGTATTCCGGGGGGTATGGTGGCTACACCTTC
few,TRBV20-1,TRBJ1-2,TRBD1,CSARVTGDYDYTF,TGCAGTGCTAGAGTGACAGGGGACTATGACTACACCTTC
few,TRBV30,TRBJ1-5,NA,CACRTVNSNQPQHF,TGTGCCTGTCGGACAGTAAATAGCAATCAGCCCCAGCATTTT
many,TRBV2,TRBJ2-5,TRBD2,CASSDGGTSSRQETQYF,TGTGCCAGCAGCGATGGTGGGACTAGCTCCCGCCAAGAGACCCAGTACTTC
few,TRBV5-1,TRBJ1-5,NA,CASSLGPGPSNQPQHF,TGCGCCAGCAGCTTAGGGCCAGGCCCTAGCAATCAGCCCCAGCATTTT
many,TRBV6-5,TRBJ2-7,NA,CASSYSRTGYEQYF,TGTGCCAGCAGTTACTCCAGGACGGGATACGAGCAGTACTTC
many,TRBV20-1,TRBJ2-1,NA,CSATTGTYNEQFF,TGCAGTGCTACTACAGGGACCTACAATGAGCAGTTCTTC
NA,TRBV6-1,TRBJ1-2,NA,CASSESPGGYGYTF,TGTGCCAGCAGTGAAAGCCCTGGTGGTTATGGCTACACCTTC
many,TRBV4-2,TRBJ2-2,TRBD2,CASSQEPAGAGTGELFF,TGTGCCAGCAGCCAAGAACCAGCGGGGGCGGGGACCGGGGAGCTGTTTTTT
many,TRBV3-1,TRBJ2-7,NA,CASSQDSGGNEQYF,TGTGCCAGCAGCCAAGATTCGGGTGGGAACGAGCAGTACTTC
NA,TRBV19,TRBJ1-1,NA,CASSSAVGVNTEAFF,TGTGCCAGTAGTTCCGCCGTGGGGGTGAACACTGAAGCTTTCTTT
NA,TRBV10-3,TRBJ1-1,TRBD1,CAISRWDSLTNAEAFF,TGTGCCATCAGTAGGTGGGACAGTCTAACGAACGCTGAAGCTTTCTTT
many,TRBV5-1,TRBJ2-3,NA,CASSLAPDRNTDTQYF,TGCGCCAGCAGCTTGGCCCCGGACAGAAACACAGATACGCAGTATTTT
NA,TRBV19,TRBJ2-3,NA,CASSMEGSTDTQYF,TGTGCCAGTAGTATGGAGGGAAGCACAGATACGCAGTATTTT
NA,TRBV2,TRBJ1-1,TRBD1,CASITAGQGHSEAFF,TGTGCCAGCATCACAGCGGGACAGGGTCATTCTGAAGCTTTCTTT
NA,TRBV7-2,TRBJ2-7,NA,CASSLAAEQYF,TGTGCCAGCAGCTTAGCTGCCGAGCAGTACTTC
few,TRBV2,TRBJ1-5,NA,CASNNDRSNQPQHF,TGTGCCAGCAATAACGACAGGAGCAATCAGCCCCAGCATTTT
NA,TRBV6-5,TRBJ2-7,TRBD2,CASSYSSTSGSYEQYF,TGTGCCAGCAGTTACTCGTCGACTAGCGGATCCTACGAGCAGTACTTC
many,TRBV4-2,TRBJ1-2,NA,CASSQAGTRGGYTF,TGTGCCAGCAGCCAGGCCGGGACCAGAGGGGGCTACACCTTC
NA,TRBV20-1,TRBJ1-1,NA,CSASRKGSDTEAFF,TGCAGTGCTAGTCGCAAGGGGTCTGACACTGAAGCTTTCTTT